Described below is a single T cell receptor beta chain sequence and its context. Antigen specificity is unknown. These data come from a study of beta chain features in type 1 diabetes. Findings and caveats of the study: Shortening that was moderate but significant affected the TCRB CDR3s of Type 1 diabetes patients in all four CD4+ subsets. When VDJ junctions were examined, type 1 diabetes patients showed fewer insertions and more deletions. The study found that naive, central memory and Treg TCRB repertoires appeared more similar in patients than in healthy donors.

The sequenced template was cDNA made from the entire isolated RNA. This table comes from immunoSEQ multiplex PCR, and its TCRdb copy is limited to in-frame clones, with some not included. The sample holds around 250,000 clones, roughly 20% seen once. CDR1 is MGHDK, CDR2 SYGVNS, per germline. The CDR3 is made up of 13 amino acids. V was clipped by 3 bases and J by 5 bases, with 8 bases between them. The TCR comes from a woman between 40 and 55 years old with type 1 diabetes. This chain uses TRBV25-1 with TRBJ2-1, with D unresolved. The sample consisted of naive CD4+ T cells from blood. DNA for the CDR3: TGTGCCAGCAGTGACGTGTACAACAATGAGCAGTTCTTC. Residues: CASSDVYNNEQFF.